Listed below are T cell receptor beta chains from one sample, sequenced in a study of T-cell memory formation after mild COVID-19. TCRdb fed the 5' RACE reads into MiXCR, producing one record per CDR3 protein. The sample lists about 350,000 distinct CDR3 sequences, more than 20% occurring once. The sequencing input was PBMCs or a T cell subset sorted from them (not recorded which). Source of these receptors: a man aged 18 to 29 who had mild COVID-19 (a few samples of this study predate the infection). Cell type and time point are not known. The CDR3 runs from the conserved cysteine through the conserved F or W. Each record gives: clone size, CDR3 length, V gene, D gene, J gene, CDR3 DNA, CDR3 protein. The D gene is left open where the match is weak. Part of the rows lack a size; the others show once, few, many or a class for expanded clones.

few	13	TRBV24-1	-	TRBJ2-3	TGTGCCACCAGTGACCTCGGTCGCCCGACGCAGTATTTT	CATSDLGRPTQYF
few	16	TRBV4-1	-	TRBJ2-1	TGCGCCAGCAGCCAAGACCGGGGGACTGTCTACAATGAGCAGTTCTTC	CASSQDRGTVYNEQFF
few	16	TRBV5-1	-	TRBJ1-3	TGCGCCAGCAGCTTGGGGTACAGAGCCTCTGGAAACACCATATATTTT	CASSLGYRASGNTIYF
-	14	TRBV20-1	TRBD1	TRBJ1-1	TGCAGTGCTAGAGATGGGACAGCGAACACTGAAGCTTTCTTT	CSARDGTANTEAFF
-	15	TRBV5-5	TRBD1	TRBJ2-5	TGTGCCAGCAGCTTCCCAACAGGGGTAGACGAGACCCAGTACTTC	CASSFPTGVDETQYF
many	13	TRBV5-6	-	TRBJ1-2	TGTGCCAGCAGCTTTGCCCCTAAGGGCGGCTACACCTTC	CASSFAPKGGYTF
-	12	TRBV29-1	-	TRBJ2-5	TGCAGCGTTGTGAGACAGCAAGAGACCCAGTACTTC	CSVVRQQETQYF
many	13	TRBV12-3/TRBV12-4	TRBD2	TRBJ2-3	TGTGCCAGCACCTCAAGCGGGGGAGATACGCAGTATTTT	CASTSSGGDTQYF
few	15	TRBV4-3	-	TRBJ2-7	TGCGCCAGCAGCCAAGTTTACGGATCCTCCTACGAGCAGTACTTC	CASSQVYGSSYEQYF
-	15	TRBV5-1	-	TRBJ2-7	TGCGCCAGCAGCGAGGGTTTTGGGGGCCGAAGCGAGCAGTACTTC	CASSEGFGGRSEQYF
-	11	TRBV20-1	-	TRBJ2-3	TGCAGTGCCCAAAAGGGGGATACGCAGTATTTT	CSAQKGDTQYF
few	18	TRBV5-1	TRBD2	TRBJ2-1	TGCGCCAGCAGCCAGGAAGTAGCGGGGGGGCGAACCTACAATGAGCAGTTCTTC	CASSQEVAGGRTYNEQFF
few	15	TRBV6-5	-	TRBJ2-4	TGTGCCAGCAGTTACTCAGTGGGCCCAGGAAACATTCAGTACTTC	CASSYSVGPGNIQYF
-	12	TRBV5-6	-	TRBJ2-1	TGTGCCAGCACTTCTATCAGTGGTAGGCAGTTCTTC	CASTSISGRQFF
few	14	TRBV12-3/TRBV12-4	-	TRBJ2-2	TGTGCCAGCAGTTTCGTCGGGAACCCCGGGGAGCTGTTTTTT	CASSFVGNPGELFF
few	15	TRBV6-1	TRBD1	TRBJ1-2	TGTGCCAGCACTTCTCAGACAGGGGCTAACTATGGCTACACCTTC	CASTSQTGANYGYTF
many	12	TRBV12-3/TRBV12-4	-	TRBJ2-1	TGTGCCAGCAGTACATGGACCACTTCGGTGTTCTTC	CASSTWTTSVFF
-	12	TRBV7-2	-	TRBJ2-5	TGTGCCAGCAGCGCATTCCAAGAGACCCAGTACTTC	CASSAFQETQYF
-	16	TRBV4-1	TRBD1	TRBJ1-2	TGCGCCAGCAGCCAAGGAGGAATGAAGGGGGCTCTGGGCTACACCTTC	CASSQGGMKGALGYTF
-	16	TRBV12-3/TRBV12-4	TRBD1	TRBJ1-1	TGTGCCAGCAGCCGAAGGACAGGGGGCCTGGCCACTGAAGCTTCCTTT	CASSRRTGGLATEASF
few	16	TRBV7-2	-	TRBJ1-3	TGTGCCAGCAGCTTAGACCCGGGTAAAACTGGAAACACCATATATTTT	CASSLDPGKTGNTIYF
-	14	TRBV20-1	TRBD1	TRBJ1-2	TGCAGTGCTAGATTAAGGACAGGAGGGGATGGCTACACCTTC	CSARLRTGGDGYTF
-	15	TRBV11-2	TRBD1	TRBJ1-2	TGTGCCAGCAGCTCGCACCGGGACAGGGGGCTTGGCTACACCTTC	CASSSHRDRGLGYTF
many	14	TRBV5-1	-	TRBJ2-1	TGCGCCAGCAGCTGGGATACGTCCTACAATGAGCAGTTCTTC	CASSWDTSYNEQFF
few	14	TRBV5-1	-	TRBJ1-3	TGCGCCAGCAGCTCCGGGGCCTCTGGAAACACCATATATTTT	CASSSGASGNTIYF
-	12	TRBV20-1	-	TRBJ1-1	TGCAGTGCCCAGCAGGCTTACACTGAAGCTTTCTTT	CSAQQAYTEAFF
many	16	TRBV7-8	-	TRBJ2-3	TGTGCCAGCAGCTTAGCTTTCGGATCGAGGGAGGATACGCAGTATTTT	CASSLAFGSREDTQYF
-	15	TRBV12-3/TRBV12-4	TRBD1	TRBJ2-2	TGTGCCAGCAGTTTCGGACAGGGGGCTGCCGGGGAGCTGTTTTTT	CASSFGQGAAGELFF
-	12	TRBV30	-	TRBJ1-2	TGTGCCTGTGATTGGCGGAACTATGGCTACACCTTC	CACDWRNYGYTF
few	14	TRBV21-1	-	TRBJ1-5	TGTGCCAGCAGCACTGGACAGGGGAATCAGCCCCAGCATTTT	CASSTGQGNQPQHF
few	15	TRBV12-3/TRBV12-4	-	TRBJ1-1	TGTGCCAGCAGCCCGGAGGGGGGCATGAACACTGAAGCTTTCTTT	CASSPEGGMNTEAFF
few	14	TRBV2	TRBD1	TRBJ2-7	TGTGCCAGTGGGACAGGTTACCCTTCCTACGAGCAGTACTTC	CASGTGYPSYEQYF
few	15	TRBV6-5	-	TRBJ1-5	TGTGCCAGCAGTTACGGCGGCAGGGGAGGCCAGCCCCAGCATTTT	CASSYGGRGGQPQHF
-	11	TRBV20-1	-	TRBJ1-4	TGCAGTGCTGCAACTAATGAAAAACTGTTTTTT	CSAATNEKLFF
-	16	TRBV7-3	TRBD2	TRBJ2-3	TGTGCCAGCAGCTACATCCCGACTAGCGGCGTTGATACGCAGTATTTT	CASSYIPTSGVDTQYF
-	12	TRBV6-5	-	TRBJ2-5	TGTGCCAGCACCGGGGGGCCGGGGACCCAGTACTTC	CASTGGPGTQYF
-	16	TRBV6-5	-	TRBJ2-3	TGTGCCAGCAGTTACTCTTCGTCGGGCAGCACAGATACGCAGTATTTT	CASSYSSSGSTDTQYF
few	14	TRBV20-1	TRBD1	TRBJ2-5	TGCAGTGCAAACGGTGATGGGACAGCGCGGACCCAGTACTTC	CSANGDGTARTQYF
many	14	TRBV12-3/TRBV12-4	-	TRBJ2-3	TGCGCCAGCAGCTTGGACCGGGGATCCGATACGCAGTATTTT	CASSLDRGSDTQYF
few	14	TRBV7-2	-	TRBJ1-1	TGTGCCAGCAGCCCAACACCGCTGAACACTGAAGCTTTCTTT	CASSPTPLNTEAFF
few	12	TRBV2	-	TRBJ2-3	TGTGCCAGCAGTGAACAGGGAGATACGCAGTATTTT	CASSEQGDTQYF
-	16	TRBV28	TRBD1	TRBJ2-2	TGTGCCAGCAGTGCCGCCCCCGGACAGGGAACCGGGGAGCTGTTTTTT	CASSAAPGQGTGELFF
few	15	TRBV18	-	TRBJ1-1	TGTGCCAGCTCCCCTTCGGTCGGCCCTAACACTGAAGCTTTCTTT	CASSPSVGPNTEAFF
few	14	TRBV20-1	TRBD1	TRBJ1-4	TGCAGTGCTTGGACAGGGGCACTTAATGAAAAACTGTTTTTT	CSAWTGALNEKLFF
-	17	TRBV3-1	-	TRBJ1-2	TGTGCCAGCAGCCAAGTATCCACCGGGTCATCCTGGTATGGCTACACCTTC	CASSQVSTGSSWYGYTF
-	13	TRBV5-1	-	TRBJ1-1	TGCGCCAGCAGCTGGGGTTCTCGGACTGAAGCTTTCTTT	CASSWGSRTEAFF